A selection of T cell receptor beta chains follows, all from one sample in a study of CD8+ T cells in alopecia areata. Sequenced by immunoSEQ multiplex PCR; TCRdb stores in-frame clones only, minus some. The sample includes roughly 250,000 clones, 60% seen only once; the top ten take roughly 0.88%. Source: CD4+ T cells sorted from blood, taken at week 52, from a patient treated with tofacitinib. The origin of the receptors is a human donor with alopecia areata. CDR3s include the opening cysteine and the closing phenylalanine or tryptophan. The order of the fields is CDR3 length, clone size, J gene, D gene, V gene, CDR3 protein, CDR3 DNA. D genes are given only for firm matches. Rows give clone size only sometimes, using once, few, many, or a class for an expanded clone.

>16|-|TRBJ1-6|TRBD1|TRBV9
CASSVSGTGSHSPLHF
TGTGCCAGCAGCGTATCGGGGACAGGTAGTCATTCACCCCTCCACTTT
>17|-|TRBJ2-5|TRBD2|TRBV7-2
CASSSRTSGGYAATQYF
TGTGCCAGCAGCTCACGGACTAGCGGGGGCTACGCGGCGACCCAGTACTTC
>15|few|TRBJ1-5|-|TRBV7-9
CASSLGIGVNQPQHF
TGTGCCAGCAGCTTAGGTATTGGGGTCAATCAGCCCCAGCATTTT
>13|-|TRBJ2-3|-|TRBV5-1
CASNQDRTDTQYF
TGCGCCAGCAACCAAGACCGCACAGATACGCAGTATTTT
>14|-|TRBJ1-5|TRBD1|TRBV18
CASSQGAGNQPQHF
TGTGCCAGCTCACAGGGGGCCGGTAATCAGCCCCAGCATTTT
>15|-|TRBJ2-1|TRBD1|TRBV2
CASTWDRAGGNEQFF
TGTGCCAGCACCTGGGACAGGGCCGGGGGCAATGAGCAGTTCTTC
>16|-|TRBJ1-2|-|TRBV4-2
CASSQDYRAYNYGYTF
TGTGCCAGCAGCCAAGATTACAGGGCCTATAACTATGGCTACACCTTC
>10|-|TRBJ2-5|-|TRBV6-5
CASRLGTQYF
TGTGCCAGCAGACTAGGGACCCAGTACTTC
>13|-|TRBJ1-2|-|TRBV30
CAWRAVANYGYTF
TGTGCCTGGCGGGCAGTTGCTAACTATGGCTACACCTTC
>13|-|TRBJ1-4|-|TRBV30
CAWRGTRGGKLFF
TGTGCCTGGAGGGGGACCAGGGGAGGAAAACTGTTTTTT
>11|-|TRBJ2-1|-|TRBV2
CASSEHNEQFF
TGTGCCAGCAGTGAACACAATGAGCAGTTCTTC
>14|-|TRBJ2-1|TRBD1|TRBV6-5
CASGSPGDSREQFF
TGTGCCAGCGGAAGCCCCGGGGACAGCCGTGAGCAGTTCTTC
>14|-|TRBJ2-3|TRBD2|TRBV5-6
CASSLGLRVDTQYF
TGTGCCAGCAGCCTGGGACTACGCGTAGATACGCAGTATTTT